The 2 T cell receptor beta chains below were found in one sample sequenced in a study of blood T cell repertoires in COVID-19. TCRdb's copy holds only in-frame clones and misses some; the assay was immunoSEQ multiplex PCR. This sample carries approximately 130,000 clones, around four fifths of them seen once, and the ten largest clones take 9.5% to 15%. Sequencing was carried out using peripheral blood. These receptors were collected from a human donor in a cohort sampled during active COVID-19.

The chain links TRBV18 to TRBJ1-3, with 7 nucleotides matching TRBD1. This CDR3 contains 15 residues. The V and J ends lost 2 bases and 8 bases, in that order; junction bases with no gene match: 9. Germline V gene data show CDR1 as KGHSH and CDR2 as LQKENI. The chain's CDR3 is CASSPAQQGLDTIYF. The CDR3 region has the DNA TGTGCCAGCTCACCAGCCCAACAGGGGTTGGACACCATATATTTT.

This chain uses TRBV6-5 with TRBJ1-2; 7 bases agree with TRBD1. The CDR3 is 13 residues long. J lost 8 bases, V lost 2 bases, and 5 bases had no gene match. Germline CDR1 reads MNHEY; CDR2 reads SVGAGI. DNA for the CDR3: TGTGCCAGCAGTTACCGGGACAGAAAAGGCTACACCTTC. As protein: CASSYRDRKGYTF.